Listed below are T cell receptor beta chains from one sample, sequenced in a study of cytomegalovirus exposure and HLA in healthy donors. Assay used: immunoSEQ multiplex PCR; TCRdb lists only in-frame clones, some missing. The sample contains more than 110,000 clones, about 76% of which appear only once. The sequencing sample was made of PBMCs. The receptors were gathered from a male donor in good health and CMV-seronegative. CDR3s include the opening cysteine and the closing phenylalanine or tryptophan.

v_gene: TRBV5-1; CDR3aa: CASSQGQGFTEAFF
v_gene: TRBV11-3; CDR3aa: CASSPGQGEGNEQFF
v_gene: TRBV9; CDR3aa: CASSVVVGRTEAFF
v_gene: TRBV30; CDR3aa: CAWSPGISYEQYF
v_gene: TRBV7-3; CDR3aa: CASSTGTGSNYGYTF
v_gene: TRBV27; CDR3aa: CASSERDRMNTEAFF
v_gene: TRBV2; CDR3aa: CASSVGQGKKETQYF
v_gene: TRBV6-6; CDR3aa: CASSHPAGVDYEQYF
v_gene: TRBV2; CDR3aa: CASSEPSVRGQPQHF
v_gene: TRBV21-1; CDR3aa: CASSKGTGTYEQYF
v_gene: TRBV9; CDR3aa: CASSRGLSDGYTF
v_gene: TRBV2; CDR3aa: CAGSEPNEQYF
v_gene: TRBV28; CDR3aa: CASSPPSGGGSTDTQYF
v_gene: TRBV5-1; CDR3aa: CASSLDYTDTQYF
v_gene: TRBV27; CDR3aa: CASSLGLGGNNEQFF
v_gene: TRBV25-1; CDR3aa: CASSPGGDGNTIYF
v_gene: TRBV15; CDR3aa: CATSRDSLAGDFHPYEQYF
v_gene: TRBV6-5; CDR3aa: CASSWGGDEQYF